This T cell receptor beta chain comes out of a study of CD8+ T cells in alopecia areata. Study-level results: Elevated clonality characterized lesional scalp relative to normal scalp, particularly in alopecia totalis/universalis. Sequencing of scalp tissue also captures the resident alphabeta T cells of normal skin.

To note about this clone: What it recognizes is unknown.

The sequencing template was cDNA reverse transcribed from extracted RNA. Using immunoSEQ multiplex PCR, the repertoire was profiled, and TCRdb retains in-frame clones only, with some absent. Counted here are about 200,000 clones, roughly 56% occurring once; the ten biggest clones make up roughly 5%. Looked up from germline, CDR1 is SGHDT and CDR2 is YYEEEE. Between the trimmed V and J ends, which lost 3 bases and 2 bases, there was a span of 11 bases. The CDR3 consists of 14 residues. The clonotype comes from a human donor in good health. The chain carries TRBV5-6 and TRBJ1-1, with D perhaps matching TRBD1 (5 bases). Material: CD8+ T cells sorted from blood. This chain's CDR3 is CASSYGTGNTEAFF. DNA of the CDR3: TGTGCCAGCAGCTACGGGACGGGAAACACTGAAGCTTTCTTT.